A selection of T cell receptor beta chains follows, all from one sample in a study of cytomegalovirus exposure and HLA in healthy donors. Measured with immunoSEQ multiplex PCR; TCRdb has only the in-frame clones, and not every one. The sample shows 170,000 or so clones, 60% to 80% of them seen only once. The sequenced sample was PBMCs. Every receptor here comes from a woman between 45 and 65 years old in good health and CMV-seropositive. Each CDR3 is given with its conserved first and last residue. The D gene is left open where the match is weak. Not every row has a clone size; where given, it reads once, few, many or a size class.

d_gene	abundance	j_gene	v_gene	CDR3aa	CDR3nt
-	few	TRBJ2-7	TRBV20-1	CSARDVYEQYF	TGCAGTGCTAGAGACGTCTACGAGCAGTACTTC
TRBD1	-	TRBJ1-2	TRBV7-3	CASSYDRDYGYTF	TGTGCCAGCAGCTACGACAGGGACTATGGCTACACCTTC
-	-	TRBJ1-5	TRBV10-1	CASSDGAFGSNQPQHF	TGCGCCAGCAGTGATGGAGCCTTTGGTAGCAATCAGCCCCAGCATTTT
TRBD2	-	TRBJ2-1	TRBV2	CASSGTSGGADEQFF	TGTGCCAGCAGTGGGACTAGCGGGGGGGCGGATGAGCAGTTCTTC
-	-	TRBJ1-6	TRBV7-9	CASSSGQGRYNSPLHF	TGTGCCAGCAGCTCTGGGCAGGGGAGATATAATTCACCCCTCCACTTT
-	-	TRBJ1-3	TRBV2	CASSEGGRGNTIYF	TGTGCCAGCAGTGAGGGGGGGAGGGGAAACACCATATATTTT
-	once	TRBJ2-3	TRBV11-2	CASSLDAGIFTDTQYF	TGTGCCAGCAGCTTAGATGCCGGTATTTTCACAGATACGCAGTATTTT
-	-	TRBJ1-5	TRBV7-9	CASSLGQDNQPQHF	TGTGCCAGCAGCTTAGGACAGGACAATCAGCCCCAGCATTTT
TRBD1	-	TRBJ2-1	TRBV11-1	CASSYGQGGEQFF	TGTGCCAGCAGCTACGGACAGGGTGGTGAGCAGTTCTTC
-	-	TRBJ2-7	TRBV27	CASSLSGSYEQYF	TGTGCCAGCAGTCTCTCGGGTTCCTACGAGCAGTACTTC
-	-	TRBJ2-7	TRBV9	CASSPPRQDYEQYF	TGTGCCAGCAGCCCCCCCAGACAGGATTACGAGCAGTACTTC
TRBD1	-	TRBJ1-1	TRBV25-1	CASSQTGGRSEAFF	TGTGCCAGCAGTCAGACAGGGGGGCGGTCTGAAGCTTTCTTT
-	-	TRBJ2-7	TRBV12-5	CASGFPVGGSGMGEQYF	TGTGCTAGTGGTTTTCCCGTTGGGGGGAGCGGAATGGGCGAGCAGTACTTC
TRBD1	-	TRBJ1-2	TRBV5-1	CASSADRGRDGYTF	TGCGCCAGCAGCGCGGACAGGGGTCGGGATGGCTACACCTTC
TRBD1	-	TRBJ1-1	TRBV5-4	CASRPDRGEAFF	TGTGCCAGCAGGCCTGACAGGGGTGAAGCTTTCTTT
-	-	TRBJ1-3	TRBV4-1	CASSQDGSSGNTIYF	TGCGCCAGCAGCCAAGATGGCAGCTCTGGAAACACCATATATTTT
TRBD2	-	TRBJ2-5	TRBV2	CASSEARLAVQETQYF	TGTGCCAGCAGTGAAGCGCGCCTAGCGGTCCAAGAGACCCAGTACTTC
-	-	TRBJ2-7	TRBV6-1	CASSEGSSGYEQYF	TGTGCCAGCAGTGAAGGATCCAGCGGCTACGAGCAGTACTTC